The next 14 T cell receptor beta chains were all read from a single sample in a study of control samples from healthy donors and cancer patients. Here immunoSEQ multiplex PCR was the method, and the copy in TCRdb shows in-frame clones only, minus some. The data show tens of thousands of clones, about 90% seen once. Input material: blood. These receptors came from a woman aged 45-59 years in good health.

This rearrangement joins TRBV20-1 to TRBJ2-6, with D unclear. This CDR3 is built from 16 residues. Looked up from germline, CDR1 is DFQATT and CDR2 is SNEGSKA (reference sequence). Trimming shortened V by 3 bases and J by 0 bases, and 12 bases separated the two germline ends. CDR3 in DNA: TGCAGTGCTAGTGGCAGGACCCCCTCTGGGGCCAACGTCCTGACTTTC. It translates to CSASGRTPSGANVLTF.

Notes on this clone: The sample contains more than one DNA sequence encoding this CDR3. CDR3 sequence reads: CATSDLREGPANEQFF. As DNA, the CDR3 is TGTGCCACCAGTGACTTGCGGGAGGGCCCAGCCAATGAGCAGTTCTTC. The V gene is TRBV24-1, the J gene TRBJ2-1; 9 bases agree with TRBD2. The junction had 9 bases not matched to a gene; V was cut back by 4 bases and J by 6 bases. The CDR3 contains 16 residues. Per germline, CDR1 KGHDR and CDR2 SFDVKD.

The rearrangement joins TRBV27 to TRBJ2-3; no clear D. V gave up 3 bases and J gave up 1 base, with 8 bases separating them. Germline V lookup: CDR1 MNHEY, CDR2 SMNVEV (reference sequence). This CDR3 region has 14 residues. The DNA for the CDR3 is TGTGCCAGCAGTTTCAGCCAGGGCACAGATACGCAGTATTTT. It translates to CASSFSQGTDTQYF.

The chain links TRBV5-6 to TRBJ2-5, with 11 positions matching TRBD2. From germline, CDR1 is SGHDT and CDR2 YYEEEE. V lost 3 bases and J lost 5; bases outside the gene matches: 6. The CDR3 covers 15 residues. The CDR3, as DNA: TGTGCCAGCAGCTATAGCGGGAGGGCCCGTGAGACCCAGTACTTC. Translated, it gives CASSYSGRARETQYF. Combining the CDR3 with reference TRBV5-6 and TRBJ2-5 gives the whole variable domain DAGVTQSPTHLIKTRGQQVTLRCSPKSGHDTVSWYQQALGQGPQFIFQYYEEEERQRGNFPDRFSGHQFPNYSSELNVNALLLGDSALYLCASSYSGRARETQYFGPGTRLLVL.

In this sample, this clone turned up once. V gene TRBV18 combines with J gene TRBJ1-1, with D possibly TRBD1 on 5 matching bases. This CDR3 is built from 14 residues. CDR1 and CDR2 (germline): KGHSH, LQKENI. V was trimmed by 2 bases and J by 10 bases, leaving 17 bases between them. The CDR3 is CASSPRQGDPGAFF. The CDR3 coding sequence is TGTGCCAGCTCACCAAGGCAGGGAGATCCGGGAGCTTTCTTT.

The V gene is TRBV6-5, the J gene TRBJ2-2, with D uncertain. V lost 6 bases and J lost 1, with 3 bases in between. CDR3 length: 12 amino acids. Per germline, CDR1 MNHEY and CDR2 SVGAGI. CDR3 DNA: TGTGCCAGCAGGGGGAACACCGGGGAGCTGTTTTTT. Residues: CASRGNTGELFF.

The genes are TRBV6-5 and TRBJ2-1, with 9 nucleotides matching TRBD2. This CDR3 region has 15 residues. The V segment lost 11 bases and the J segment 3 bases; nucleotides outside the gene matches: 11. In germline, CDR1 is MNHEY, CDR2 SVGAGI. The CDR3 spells CAGGTRLAVYNEQFF. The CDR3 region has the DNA TGTGCCGGGGGAACACGACTAGCGGTCTACAATGAGCAGTTCTTC.

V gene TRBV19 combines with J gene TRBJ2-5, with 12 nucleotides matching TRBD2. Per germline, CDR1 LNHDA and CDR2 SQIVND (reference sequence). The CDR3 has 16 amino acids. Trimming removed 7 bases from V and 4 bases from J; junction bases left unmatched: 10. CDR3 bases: TGTGCCAGTATCAGGACTAGCGGGAACGTGCGAGAGACCCAGTACTTC. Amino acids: CASIRTSGNVRETQYF.

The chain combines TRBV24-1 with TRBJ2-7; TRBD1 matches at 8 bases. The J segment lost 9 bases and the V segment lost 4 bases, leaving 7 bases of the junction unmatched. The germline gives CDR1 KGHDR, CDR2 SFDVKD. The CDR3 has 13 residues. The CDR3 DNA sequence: TGTGCCACCAGTGACCCCGGGACAGGTGGGCAGTACTTC. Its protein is CATSDPGTGGQYF.

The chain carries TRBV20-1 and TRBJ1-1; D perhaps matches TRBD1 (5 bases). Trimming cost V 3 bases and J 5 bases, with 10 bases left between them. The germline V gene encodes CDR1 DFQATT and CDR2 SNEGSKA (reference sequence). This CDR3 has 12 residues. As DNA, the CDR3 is TGCAGTGCTAGTTCAGGGCGGACTGAAGCTTTCTTT. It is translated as CSASSGRTEAFF.

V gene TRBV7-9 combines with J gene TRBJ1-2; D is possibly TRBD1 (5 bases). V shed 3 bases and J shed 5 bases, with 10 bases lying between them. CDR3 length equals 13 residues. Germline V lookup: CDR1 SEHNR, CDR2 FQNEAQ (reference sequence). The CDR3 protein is CASSFRGRYGYTF. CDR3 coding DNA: TGTGCCAGCAGCTTTCGGGGGAGGTATGGCTACACCTTC.

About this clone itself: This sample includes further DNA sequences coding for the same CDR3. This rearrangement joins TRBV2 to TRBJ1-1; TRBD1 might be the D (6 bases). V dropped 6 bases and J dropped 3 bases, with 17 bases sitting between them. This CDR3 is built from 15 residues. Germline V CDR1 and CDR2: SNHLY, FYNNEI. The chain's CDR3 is CASRAETGPHTEAFF. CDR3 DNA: TGTGCCAGCAGGGCAGAGACAGGCCCACACACTGAAGCTTTCTTT.

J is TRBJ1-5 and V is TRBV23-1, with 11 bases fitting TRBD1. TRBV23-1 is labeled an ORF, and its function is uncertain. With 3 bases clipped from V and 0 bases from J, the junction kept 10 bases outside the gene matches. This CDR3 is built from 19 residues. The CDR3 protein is CASSHVGQGESYSNQPQHF. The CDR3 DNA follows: TGCGCCAGCAGTCACGTGGGACAGGGGGAATCCTATAGCAATCAGCCCCAGCATTTT.

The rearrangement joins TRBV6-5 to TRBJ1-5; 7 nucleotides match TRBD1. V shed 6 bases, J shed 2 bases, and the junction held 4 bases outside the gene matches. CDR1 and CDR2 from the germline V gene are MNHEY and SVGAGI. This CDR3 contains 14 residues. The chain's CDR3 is CASSPGTGNQPQHF. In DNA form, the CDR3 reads TGTGCCAGCAGCCCCGGGACAGGCAATCAGCCCCAGCATTTT.